This T cell receptor beta chain was sequenced for a study of T cell repertoires in cytomegalovirus infection. Study-level information: Indications of both CMV infection and matching HLA type were provided by public TCR beta signatures. Study-wide findings and caveats: It was HLA-C-restricted CMV-specific TCR beta clonotypes that dominated the response ex vivo. People with CMV and the relevant HLA were identified by cumulative public TCR beta family frequency.

TCRdb called the reads again in MiXCR, with one record for every CDR3 protein. The sample has around 530,000 distinct CDR3 sequences; 26% are singletons. As for this clonotype: Its matching antigen is unknown.

The sequencing input was PBMCs. The receptor's source is a human donor in good health (CMV status not recorded). Some clones in this sample may be carry-over from other donors' samples.

CDR3 in amino acids: CASSSRTSGSSEQFF. The CDR3 bases are TGTGCCAGCAGCTCAAGGACTAGCGGGAGTAGTGAGCAGTTCTTC. V and J are TRBV7-3 and TRBJ2-1; 13 bases map to TRBD2. J gave up 9 bases and V 4 bases, and 6 bases lay outside the gene matches. Germline V gene data show CDR1 as SGHTA and CDR2 as FQGTGA. The CDR3 is made up of 15 amino acids.